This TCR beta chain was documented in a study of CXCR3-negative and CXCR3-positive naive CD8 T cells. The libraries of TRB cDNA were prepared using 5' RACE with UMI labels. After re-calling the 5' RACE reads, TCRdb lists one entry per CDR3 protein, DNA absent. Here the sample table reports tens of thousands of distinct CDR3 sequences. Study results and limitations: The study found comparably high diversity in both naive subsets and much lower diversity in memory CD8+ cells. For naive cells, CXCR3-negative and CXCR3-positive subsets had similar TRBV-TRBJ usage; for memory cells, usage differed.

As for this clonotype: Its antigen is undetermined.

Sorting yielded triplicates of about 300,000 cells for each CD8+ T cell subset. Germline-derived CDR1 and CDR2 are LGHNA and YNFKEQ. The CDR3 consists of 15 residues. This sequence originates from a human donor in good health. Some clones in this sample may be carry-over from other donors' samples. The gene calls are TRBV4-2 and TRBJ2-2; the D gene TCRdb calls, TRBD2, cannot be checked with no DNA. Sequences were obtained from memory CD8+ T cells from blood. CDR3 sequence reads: CASSHDSGGSGELFF.